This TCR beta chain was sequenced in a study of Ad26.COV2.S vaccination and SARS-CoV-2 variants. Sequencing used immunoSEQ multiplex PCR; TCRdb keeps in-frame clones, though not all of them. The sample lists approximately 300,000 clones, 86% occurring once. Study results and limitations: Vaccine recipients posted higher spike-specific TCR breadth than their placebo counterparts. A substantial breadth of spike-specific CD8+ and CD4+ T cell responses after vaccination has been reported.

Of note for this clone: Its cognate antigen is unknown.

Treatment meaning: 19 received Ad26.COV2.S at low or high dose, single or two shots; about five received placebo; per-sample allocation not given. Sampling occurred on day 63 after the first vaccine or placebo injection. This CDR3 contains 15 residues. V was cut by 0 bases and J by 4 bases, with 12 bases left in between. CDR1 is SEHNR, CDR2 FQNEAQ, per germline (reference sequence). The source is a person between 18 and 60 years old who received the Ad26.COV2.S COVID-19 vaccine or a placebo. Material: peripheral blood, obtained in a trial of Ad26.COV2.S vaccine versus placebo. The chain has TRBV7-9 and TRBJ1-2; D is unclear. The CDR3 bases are TGTGCCAGCAGCTTAGCGCAGGAACAGATCTATGGCTACACCTTC. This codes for CASSLAQEQIYGYTF.